Listed below are T cell receptor beta chains from one sample, sequenced in a study of CD8 T cells in Susac syndrome. A single record per CDR3 protein comes from TCRdb applying MiXCR to the immunoSEQ multiplex PCR reads. The data contain roughly 250,000 distinct CDR3 sequences, about 96% of them singletons. The sequenced sample was CD4+ T cells from PBMCs. The receptors come from a human donor with Susac syndrome. Each CDR3 is given with its conserved first and last residue.

j_call cdr3_length v_call cdr3_aa
TRBJ2-7 14 TRBV20-1 CSAVQGPAPYEQYF
TRBJ1-4 14 TRBV20-1 CSASGYPENEKLFF
TRBJ2-4 11 TRBV12-3/TRBV12-4 CASSAGNIQYF
TRBJ2-3 17 TRBV4-1 CASSQERGREVTDTQYF
TRBJ1-1 13 TRBV29-1 CSVDRGRGTEAFF
TRBJ2-7 13 TRBV30 CAWTLGTPYEQYF
TRBJ2-1 12 TRBV2 CASIKLGTGQFF
TRBJ2-1 16 TRBV7-8 CASSLGTSGRSNEQFF
TRBJ2-1 16 TRBV28 CASSRAGTGKYNEQFF
TRBJ2-7 14 TRBV28 CASRSDSFFHEQYF